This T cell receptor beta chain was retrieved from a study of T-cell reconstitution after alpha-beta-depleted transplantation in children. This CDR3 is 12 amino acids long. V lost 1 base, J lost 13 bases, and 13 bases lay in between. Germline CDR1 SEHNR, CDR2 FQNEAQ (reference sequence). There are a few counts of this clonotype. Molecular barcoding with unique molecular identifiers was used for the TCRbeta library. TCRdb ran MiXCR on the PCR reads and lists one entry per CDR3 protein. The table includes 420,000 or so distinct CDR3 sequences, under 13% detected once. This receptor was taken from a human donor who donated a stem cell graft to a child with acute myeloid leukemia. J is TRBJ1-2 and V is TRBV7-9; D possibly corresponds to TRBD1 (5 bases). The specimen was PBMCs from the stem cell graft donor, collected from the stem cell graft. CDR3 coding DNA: TGTGCCAGCAGCTTAGGAGGAGGGGACCGCACCTTC. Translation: CASSLGGGDRTF.